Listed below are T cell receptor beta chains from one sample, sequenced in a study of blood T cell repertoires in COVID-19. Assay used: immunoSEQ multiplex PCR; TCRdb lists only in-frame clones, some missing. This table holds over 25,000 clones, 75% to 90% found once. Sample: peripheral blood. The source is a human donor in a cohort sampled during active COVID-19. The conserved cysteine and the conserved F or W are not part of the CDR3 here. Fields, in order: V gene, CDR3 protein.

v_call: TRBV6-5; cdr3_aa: ASSYARDKPFF
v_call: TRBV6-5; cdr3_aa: ASRSISGNTEAF
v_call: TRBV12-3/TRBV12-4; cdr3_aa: ASSSPSPEAF
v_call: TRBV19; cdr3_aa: ASSLEASGGADTQY
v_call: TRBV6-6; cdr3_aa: ASSPDRAGNTIY
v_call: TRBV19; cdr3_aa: ASSPRSGGLGDTQY
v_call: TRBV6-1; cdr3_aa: ASSESPRPRNQPQH
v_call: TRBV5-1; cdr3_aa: ASSFEGWETQY
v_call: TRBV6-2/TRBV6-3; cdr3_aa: ASSYGGDRSYNEQF
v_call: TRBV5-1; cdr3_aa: ASRTSGSSYEQY
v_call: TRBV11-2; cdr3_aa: ASSLGQFGGQAEAF
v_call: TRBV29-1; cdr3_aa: SVEGGEKLF
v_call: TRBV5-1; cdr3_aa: ASSLVGGGAPDTQY
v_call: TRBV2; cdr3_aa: ASSADSYGYT
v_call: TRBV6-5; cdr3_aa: ASSSTGLREKLF
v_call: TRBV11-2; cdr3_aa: ASSLDRLFWVTQY
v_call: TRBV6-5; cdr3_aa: AKPSPYNEQF
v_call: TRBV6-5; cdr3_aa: ASRAMAGEQY
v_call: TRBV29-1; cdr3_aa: SVEPGETQY
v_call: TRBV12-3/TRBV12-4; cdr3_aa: ASRTWGGNGYT
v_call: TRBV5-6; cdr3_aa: ASSLGGTMNTEAF
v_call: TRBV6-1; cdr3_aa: ASSEGTGFYEQY
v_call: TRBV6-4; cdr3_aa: ASRSRVWLF
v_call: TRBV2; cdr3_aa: AGSRQPSYEQY
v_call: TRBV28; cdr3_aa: ASSPRIFARY
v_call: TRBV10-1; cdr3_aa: ASSESRTGEIYGYT
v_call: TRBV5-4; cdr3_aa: ASSYDRETEAF
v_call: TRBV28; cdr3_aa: ASSLPFKGGNQPQH
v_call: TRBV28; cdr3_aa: ASSLQGYGETQY
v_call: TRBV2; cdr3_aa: ASSGRGAGNSPLH
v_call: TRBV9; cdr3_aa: ASSPRGQGLTEAF
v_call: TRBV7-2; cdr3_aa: ASSPLAGQSSTQY
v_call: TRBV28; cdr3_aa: ATDDRVVAF
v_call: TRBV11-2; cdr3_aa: ASSFGTSGSRTPNEQF
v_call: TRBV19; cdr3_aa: ASSIRTGSRDEQY
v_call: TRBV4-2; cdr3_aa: ASSQDLPATGRETQY
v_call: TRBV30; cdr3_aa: AWTPDSSYEQY
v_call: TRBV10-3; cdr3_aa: AIRVGETEAF
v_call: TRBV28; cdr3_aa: ASTTGTGILANEKLF
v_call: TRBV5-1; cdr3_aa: ASSLQGGSGNTIY
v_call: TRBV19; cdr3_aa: ASSTDRGLGLVHEQY
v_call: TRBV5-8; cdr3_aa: ASSLSVSSLPGNEQF
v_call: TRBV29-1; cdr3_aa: SVGGRVDQPQH